The 24 T cell receptor beta chains reported below all come from one sample, sequenced in a study of T cell responses to AZD1222 COVID-19 vaccine. TCRdb keeps only in-frame clones here, not all; method: immunoSEQ multiplex PCR. This table holds over 45,000 clones, around 86% found once. The sample consisted of peripheral blood, taken on day 0 of AZD1222 vaccination. All receptors derive from an adult in good health.

This rearrangement joins TRBV5-4 to TRBJ1-1, with a tentative D call TRBD1 (5 bases). Trimming took off 5 bases at V and 7 bases at J, with 12 bases between the two ends. This CDR3 comprises 12 residues. The germline V gene encodes CDR1 SGHNT and CDR2 YYREEE (reference sequence). The DNA of the CDR3 is TGTGCCAGCAGGGGGGATGGCGGTGAAGCTTTCTTT. Translated, it gives CASRGDGGEAFF.

V gene TRBV19 combines with J gene TRBJ1-2; D is undetermined. V lost 6 bases and J 4 bases, leaving 21 bases between the germline ends. CDR1 is LNHDA and CDR2 is SQIVND in the germline V gene (reference sequence). The CDR3 length is 16 residues. CDR3 loop: CASRITQTNDGYGYTF. The CDR3 DNA reads as TGTGCCAGTAGAATCACCCAAACTAACGACGGCTATGGCTACACCTTC.

The chain links TRBV28 to TRBJ2-3, with 11 bases identical to TRBD2. CDR1 and CDR2 (germline): MDHEN, SYDVKM. The V segment lost 3 bases and the J segment 4 bases; nucleotides outside the gene matches: 6. CDR3 length: 16 amino acids. The CDR3 DNA reads TGTGCCAGCAGTTTCCCGATAGCGGGAGGGGCAGATACGCAGTATTTT. Translating gives CASSFPIAGGADTQYF.

On this clone: Other DNA sequences in the same sample also yield this CDR3. The chain combines TRBV5-1 with TRBJ1-5; possible D gene TRBD1, 5 bases. V gave up 2 bases and J gave up 6 bases, with 9 bases separating them. Germline loops: CDR1 SGHRS, CDR2 YFSETQ. The CDR3 totals 13 residues. DNA of the CDR3: TGCGCCAGCAGCTTAGAGGGACTTCAGCCCCAGCATTTT. This encodes CASSLEGLQPQHF.

This chain uses TRBV7-8 with TRBJ2-4; the D is unclear. The V end was cut by 1 base, the J end by 8 bases, with 12 bases between. Germline assignment: CDR1 SGHVS and CDR2 FQNEAQ. This CDR3 contains 14 residues. The CDR3 nucleotides are TGTGCCAGCAGCTTAGGCGGTACTACGGACATTCAGTACTTC. Translating gives CASSLGGTTDIQYF.

V is TRBV29-1 and J is TRBJ2-2; no firm D call. The CDR3 is made up of 13 amino acids. Between the trimmed V and J ends, which lost 3 bases and 8 bases, there was a span of 13 bases. Germline lookup yields CDR1 SQVTM and CDR2 ANQGSEA. The CDR3 DNA is TGCAGCGTTGATCTCACCGCGGCGGGGGAGCTGTTTTTT. This translates into CSVDLTAAGELFF.

This chain uses TRBV7-4 with TRBJ1-6; D unclear. V dropped 1 base and J dropped 7 bases, with 14 bases sitting between them. This CDR3 is built from 16 residues. CDR1 and CDR2 from the germline V gene are SGHVT and SQSDAQ. The CDR3 DNA is TGTGCCAGCAGCTTAGGTCGGGTAGGGCTCAATTCACCCCTCCACTTT. This encodes CASSLGRVGLNSPLHF.

CDR3 protein: CASSLSRQGTYGYTF. The DNA of the CDR3 is TGTGCCAGCAGTTTATCGCGACAGGGGACCTATGGCTACACCTTC. V and J are TRBV27 and TRBJ1-2; 8 bases agree with TRBD1. V lost 0 bases to trimming and J lost 4 bases; unmatched junction nucleotides: 4. Per the germline V gene, CDR1 is MNHEY and CDR2 is SMNVEV (reference sequence). This CDR3 has 15 residues.

V and J are TRBV28 and TRBJ2-3; no firm D call. The CDR3 runs 13 residues. Trimming shortened V by 6 bases and J by 5 bases, and 12 bases separated the two germline ends. In germline, CDR1 is MDHEN, CDR2 SYDVKM. Here the CDR3 reads CASRPVLGDTQYF. The CDR3 nucleotides read TGTGCCAGCAGACCTGTGCTGGGAGATACGCAGTATTTT.

For the CDR3, the DNA is TGTGCCAGCTCACCGGGGAGATCCGGGGAGCTGTTTTTT. Protein product: CASSPGRSGELFF. This chain links TRBV18 with TRBJ2-2; the D gene is possibly TRBD2 (5 bases). Trimming pared 3 bases from V and 6 bases from J, leaving 8 bases between. CDR1 KGHSH and CDR2 LQKENI come from the germline V gene. This CDR3 is 13 amino acids long.

A single count supports this clone. The genes are TRBV3-1 (or the pseudogene TRBV3-2) and TRBJ1-4, with D unclear. Germline loops: CDR1 LGHDT, CDR2 YNNKEL (reference sequence). This CDR3 spans 17 amino acids. The V and J ends lost 0 bases and 3 bases respectively, with 14 bases between them. CDR3 sequence (DNA): TGTGCCAGCAGCCAAGAACCAGCGGGTCCAGCTAATGAAAAACTGTTTTTT. It specifies CASSQEPAGPANEKLFF.

The chain uses TRBV9 and TRBJ1-1, with 7 bases fitting TRBD1. V gave up 0 bases and J gave up 2 bases; unmatched junction bases: 4. The CDR3 has 15 amino acids. Germline loops: CDR1 SGDLS, CDR2 YYNGEE. The CDR3 coding sequence is TGTGCCAGCAGCGTAGACGACAGGGTTAACACTGAAGCTTTCTTT. Translating gives CASSVDDRVNTEAFF.

The chain uses TRBV6-1 and TRBJ1-2; tentatively, D is TRBD1 (6 bases). Germline-derived CDR1 and CDR2 are MNHNS and SASEGT. The CDR3 loop spans 15 amino acids. The ends were cut back, 3 bases at V and 2 bases at J, with 13 bases in the middle. The CDR3 DNA is TGTGCCAGCAGTGATGCCATACAGGGAAACTATGGCTACACCTTC. Translating gives CASSDAIQGNYGYTF.

In this sample, this clone turned up a few times. This sequence joins TRBV4-1 and TRBJ1-5; D call uncertain. Germline CDR1 and CDR2: MGHRA and YSYEKL. This CDR3 region has 15 residues. V lost 4 bases and J 3 bases, leaving 13 bases between the germline ends. CDR3 bases: TGCGCCAGCAGCCCCCATTACAATCCCAATCAGCCCCAGCATTTT. Its protein is CASSPHYNPNQPQHF.

This sequence joins TRBV2 and TRBJ2-3; D not certain. V was trimmed by 6 bases and J by 7 bases, leaving 20 bases between them. The CDR3 runs 15 residues. Germline V gene lookup returns CDR1 SNHLY and CDR2 FYNNEI. CDR3 coding DNA: TGTGCCAGCAGGGAAAACAGTGACGGCGAATATACGCAGTATTTT. Its protein product is CASRENSDGEYTQYF.

The chain is built from TRBV28 and TRBJ1-5, with D possibly being TRBD1 (5 bases). Per the germline V gene, CDR1 is MDHEN and CDR2 is SYDVKM. CDR3 length equals 16 residues. Trimming removed 2 bases from V and 2 bases from J, with 13 bases in between. The CDR3 protein is CASSLEGGGGNQPQHF. The CDR3 coding sequence is TGTGCCAGCAGTTTAGAAGGCGGGGGGGGCAATCAGCCCCAGCATTTT. Based on the CDR3 plus reference TRBV28 and TRBJ1-5, the full variable domain is DVKVTQSSRYLVKRTGEKVFLECVQDMDHENMFWYRQDPGLGLRLIYFSYDVKMKEKGDIPEGYSVSREKKERFSLILESASTNQTSMYLCASSLEGGGGNQPQHFGDGTRLSIL.

This clone has a handful of counts. This chain uses TRBV3-1 (or the pseudogene TRBV3-2) with TRBJ1-3; TRBD1 agrees at 7 bases. With 3 bases clipped from V and 4 bases from J, the junction kept 3 bases outside the gene matches. The CDR3 is made up of 14 amino acids. CDR1 LGHDT and CDR2 YNNKEL come from the germline V gene (reference sequence). The chain's CDR3 is CASSQIQGGNTIYF. CDR3 nucleotide sequence: TGTGCCAGCAGCCAGATACAGGGGGGAAACACCATATATTTT.

This chain joins TRBV7-9 and TRBJ1-3; D unresolved. The CDR3 is 13 residues long. Germline-derived CDR1 and CDR2 are SEHNR and FQNEAQ (reference sequence). Trimming removed 8 bases from V and 7 bases from J, with 15 bases in between. The CDR3, as DNA: TGTGCCAGCGGATTAGAGGTCGGGAACACCATATATTTT. This gives the protein CASGLEVGNTIYF.

This sequence joins TRBV5-1 and TRBJ2-7; D uncertain. CDR3 length: 11 amino acids. The germline V gene has CDR1 SGHRS and CDR2 YFSETQ. The V end lost 3 bases, the J end lost 4 bases, and 5 bases lay between the germline ends. CDR3 sequence reads: CASSSPYEQYF. As DNA, the CDR3 is TGCGCCAGCAGCTCGCCTTACGAGCAGTACTTC.

This clone came up once. In nucleotides, the CDR3 is TGTGCCAGCACTATACCCGGAGTTACGTATGGCTACACCTTC. Encoded protein: CASTIPGVTYGYTF. V usage is TRBV28 and J usage is TRBJ1-2; D not resolved. The V and J ends lost 7 bases and 5 bases respectively, with 17 bases between them. The germline V gene encodes CDR1 MDHEN and CDR2 SYDVKM. The CDR3 consists of 14 residues.

The count of this clone is one. The chain combines TRBV7-2 with TRBJ2-5, with D maybe TRBD1 (6 bases). Germline CDR1 reads SGHTA; CDR2 reads FQGNSA. The length of the CDR3 is 15 residues. The germline V and J ends were trimmed by 1 base and 0 bases, with 9 bases remaining between them. CDR3 in DNA: TGTGCCAGCAGCTTAGTGGGGGCGTACCAAGAGACCCAGTACTTC. This translates into CASSLVGAYQETQYF.

The chain is built from TRBV7-9 and TRBJ2-7, with TRBD2 matching 8 bases. V shed 3 bases and J 0 bases; nucleotides not matched to a gene: 7. CDR1 is SEHNR, CDR2 FQNEAQ, per germline (reference sequence). The CDR3 extends over 16 amino acids. Here the CDR3 DNA reads TGTGCCAGCAGCTTTCGCGGGCGGGAGGACTCCTACGAGCAGTACTTC. This gives the protein CASSFRGREDSYEQYF.

This chain connects TRBV4-1 to TRBJ1-5; no definite D call. V lost 0 bases and J 6 bases, leaving 9 bases between the germline ends. The CDR3 is 14 residues long. The germline V gene has CDR1 MGHRA and CDR2 YSYEKL. The CDR3 bases are TGCGCCAGCAGCCAAGACGAAGGGCTTCAGCCCCAGCATTTT. Translating gives CASSQDEGLQPQHF.

The rearrangement uses TRBV7-3 and TRBJ2-5; D gene unclear. CDR3 size: 13 residues. Trimming shortened V by 5 bases and J by 5 bases, and 12 bases separated the two germline ends. CDR1 is SGHTA, CDR2 FQGTGA, per germline. The CDR3 bases are TGTGCCAGCAGCCCCCAACACGGGGAGACCCAGTACTTC. It codes for CASSPQHGETQYF. Variable domain in full (rest from reference TRBV7-3 and TRBJ2-5): GAGVSQTPSNKVTEKGKYVELRCDPISGHTALYWYRQSLGQGPEFLIYFQGTGAADDSGLPNDRFFAVRPEGSVSTLKIQRTERGDSAVYLCASSPQHGETQYFGPGTRLLVL.